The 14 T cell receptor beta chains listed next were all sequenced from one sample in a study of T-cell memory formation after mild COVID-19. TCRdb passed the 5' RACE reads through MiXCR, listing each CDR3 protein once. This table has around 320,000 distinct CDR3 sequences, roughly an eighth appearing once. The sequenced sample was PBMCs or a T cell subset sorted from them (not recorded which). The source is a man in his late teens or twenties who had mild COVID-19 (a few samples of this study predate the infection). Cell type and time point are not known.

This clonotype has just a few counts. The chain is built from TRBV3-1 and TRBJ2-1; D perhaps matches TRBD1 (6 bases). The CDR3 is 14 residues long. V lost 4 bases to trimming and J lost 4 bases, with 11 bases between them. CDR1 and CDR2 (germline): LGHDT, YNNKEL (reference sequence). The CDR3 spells CASSRLDSYNEQFF. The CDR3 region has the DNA TGTGCCAGCAGCCGACTGGACAGTTACAATGAGCAGTTCTTC.

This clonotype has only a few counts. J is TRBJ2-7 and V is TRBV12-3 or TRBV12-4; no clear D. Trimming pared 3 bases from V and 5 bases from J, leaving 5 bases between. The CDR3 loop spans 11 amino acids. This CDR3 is CASSFINEQYF. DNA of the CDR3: TGTGCCAGCAGTTTTATTAACGAGCAGTACTTC.

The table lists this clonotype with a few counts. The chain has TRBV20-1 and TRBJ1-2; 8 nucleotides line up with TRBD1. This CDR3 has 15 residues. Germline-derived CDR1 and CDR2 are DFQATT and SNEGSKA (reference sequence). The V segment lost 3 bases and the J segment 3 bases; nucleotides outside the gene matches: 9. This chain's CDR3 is CSARPRQGLDYGYTF. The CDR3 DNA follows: TGCAGTGCTAGGCCTAGACAGGGGCTCGACTATGGCTACACCTTC.

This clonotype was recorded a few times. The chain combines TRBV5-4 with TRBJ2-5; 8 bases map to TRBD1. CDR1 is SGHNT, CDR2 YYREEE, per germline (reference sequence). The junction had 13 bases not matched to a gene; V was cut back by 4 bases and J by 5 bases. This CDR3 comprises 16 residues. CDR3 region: CASSPSSVTGVETQYF. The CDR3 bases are TGTGCCAGCAGCCCTTCGAGCGTGACAGGGGTCGAGACCCAGTACTTC.

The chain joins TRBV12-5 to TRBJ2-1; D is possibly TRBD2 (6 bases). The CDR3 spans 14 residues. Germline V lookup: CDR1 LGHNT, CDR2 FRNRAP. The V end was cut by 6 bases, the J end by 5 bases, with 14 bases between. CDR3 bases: TGTGCTAGTGGACCCGGGACTTGGGACAATGAGCAGTTCTTC. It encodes CASGPGTWDNEQFF. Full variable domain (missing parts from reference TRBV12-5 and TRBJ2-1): DARVTQTPRHKVTEMGQEVTMRCQPILGHNTVFWYRQTMMQGLELLAYFRNRAPLDDSGMPKDRFSAEMPDATLATLKIQPSEPRDSAVYFCASGPGTWDNEQFFGPGTRLTVL.

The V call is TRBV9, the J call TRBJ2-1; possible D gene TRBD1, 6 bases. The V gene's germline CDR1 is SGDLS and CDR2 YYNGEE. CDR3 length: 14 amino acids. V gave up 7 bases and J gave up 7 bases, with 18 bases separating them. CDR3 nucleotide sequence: TGTGCCAGCGGAGAGACTGGGGGCGGGAATGAGCAGTTCTTC. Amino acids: CASGETGGGNEQFF.

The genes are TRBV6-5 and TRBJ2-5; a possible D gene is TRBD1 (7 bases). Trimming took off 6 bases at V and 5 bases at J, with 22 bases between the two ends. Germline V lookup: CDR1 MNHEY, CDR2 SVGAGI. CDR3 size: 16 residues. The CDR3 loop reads CASSRRQGGFGETQYF. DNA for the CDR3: TGTGCCAGCAGCAGAAGACAGGGAGGTTTTGGGGAGACCCAGTACTTC.

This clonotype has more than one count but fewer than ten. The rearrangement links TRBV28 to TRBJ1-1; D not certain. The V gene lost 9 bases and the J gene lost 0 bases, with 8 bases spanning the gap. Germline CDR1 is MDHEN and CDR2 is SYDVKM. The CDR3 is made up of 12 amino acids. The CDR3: CASYTMNTEAFF. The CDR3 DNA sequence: TGTGCCAGTTACACAATGAACACTGAAGCTTTCTTT.

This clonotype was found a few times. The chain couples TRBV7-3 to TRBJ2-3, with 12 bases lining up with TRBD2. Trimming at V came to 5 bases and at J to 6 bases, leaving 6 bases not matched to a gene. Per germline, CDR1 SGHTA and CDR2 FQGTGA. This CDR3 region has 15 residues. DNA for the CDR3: TGTGCCAGCAGCGCTAGCGGGGGGGCGTTTGATACGCAGTATTTT. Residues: CASSASGGAFDTQYF.

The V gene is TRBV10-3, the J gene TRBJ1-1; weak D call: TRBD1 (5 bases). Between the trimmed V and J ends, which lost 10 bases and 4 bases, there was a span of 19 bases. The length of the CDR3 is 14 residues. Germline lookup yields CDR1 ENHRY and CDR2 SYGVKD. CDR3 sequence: CATKQEKGGTEAFF. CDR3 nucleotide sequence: TGTGCCACCAAACAGGAGAAGGGTGGCACTGAAGCTTTCTTT.

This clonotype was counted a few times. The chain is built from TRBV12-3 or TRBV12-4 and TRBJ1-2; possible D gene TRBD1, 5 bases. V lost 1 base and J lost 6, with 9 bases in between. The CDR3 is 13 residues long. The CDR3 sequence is CASSLDPGNGYTF. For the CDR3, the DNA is TGTGCCAGCAGTTTAGATCCAGGGAATGGCTACACCTTC.

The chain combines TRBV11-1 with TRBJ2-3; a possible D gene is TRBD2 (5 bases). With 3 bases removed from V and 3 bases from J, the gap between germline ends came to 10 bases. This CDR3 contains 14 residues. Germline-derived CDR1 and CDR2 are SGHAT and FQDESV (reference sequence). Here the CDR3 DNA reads TGTGCCAGCAGCTTTCTACCGGGGACAGATACGCAGTATTTT. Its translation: CASSFLPGTDTQYF.

For the CDR3, the DNA is TGTGCCTTGGAGCGGGGGGCTTCCCCCCACGAGCAGTACTTC. This translates into CALERGASPHEQYF. The genes are TRBV30 and TRBJ2-7, with 9 bases that match TRBD2. The CDR3 runs to 14 residues. Per germline, CDR1 GTSNPN and CDR2 SVGIG (reference sequence). With 7 bases clipped from V and 5 bases from J, the junction kept 12 bases outside the gene matches.

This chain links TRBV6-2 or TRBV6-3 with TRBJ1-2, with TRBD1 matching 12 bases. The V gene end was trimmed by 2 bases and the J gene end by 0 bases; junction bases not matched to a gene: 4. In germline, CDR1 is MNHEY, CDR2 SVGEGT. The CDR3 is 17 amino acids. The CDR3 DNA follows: TGTGCCAGCAGTTACGTCGGGACAGGGGGCTCTAACTATGGCTACACCTTC. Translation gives CASSYVGTGGSNYGYTF.